Below are 7 T cell receptor beta chains sequenced from a single sample in a study of cytotoxic CD8 clonotypes in ibrutinib-treated CLL. Some clones are missing from TCRdb's copy, which holds only in-frame ones; the method was immunoSEQ multiplex PCR. The table lists around 140,000 clones, around 77% of them singletons. Sequenced material: PBMCs, taken after 12 months of ibrutinib treatment. The source of these receptors is a human donor with chronic lymphocytic leukemia.

The V call is TRBV5-1, the J call TRBJ2-2; possible D gene TRBD1, 6 bases. Germline CDR1 and CDR2: SGHRS and YFSETQ. The CDR3 runs 16 residues. The V and J ends lost 3 bases and 0 bases respectively, with 12 bases between them. The CDR3 sequence is CASSSAGAPNTGELFF. The CDR3, as DNA: TGCGCCAGCAGCTCCGCAGGGGCACCGAACACCGGGGAGCTGTTTTTT.

This clone was detected once. Here the CDR3 reads CASSLGRDYYNEQFF. In nucleotides, the CDR3 is TGCGCCAGCAGCTTGGGCAGGGACTACTACAATGAGCAGTTCTTC. The J gene is TRBJ2-1, the V gene TRBV5-1; 7 bases are a match to TRBD2. The CDR3 is 15 amino acids. In germline, CDR1 is SGHRS, CDR2 YFSETQ. Trimming took 0 bases from V and 3 from J; bases not matched to a gene: 3.

This chain uses TRBV7-2 with TRBJ2-3; possible D gene TRBD1, 6 bases. Germline V lookup: CDR1 SGHTA, CDR2 FQGNSA. Trimming shortened V by 1 base and J by 3 bases, and 14 bases separated the two germline ends. There are 16 residues in the CDR3. The CDR3 DNA reads TGTGCCAGCAGCTTAGTCGGCAGGGGCCTGACAGATACGCAGTATTTT. The encoded protein is CASSLVGRGLTDTQYF.

In this sample, this clone turned up once. The chain has TRBV5-8 and TRBJ2-1, with TRBD2 identical over 11 bases. V was clipped by 4 bases and J by 4 bases; unmatched bases: 7. The CDR3 sequence is 16 residues long. Germline V lookup: CDR1 SGHTS, CDR2 YDEGEE. This CDR3 is CASSVGGLAEYNEQFF. Written as DNA, the CDR3 is TGTGCCAGCAGCGTGGGGGGACTAGCGGAATACAATGAGCAGTTCTTC.

CDR3 nucleotide sequence: TGTGCCAGCAGTCCTAAGGGCGATTCACCCCTCCACTTT. This codes for CASSPKGDSPLHF. The rearrangement joins TRBV27 to TRBJ1-6; D remains ambiguous. This CDR3 comprises 13 residues. Germline values: CDR1 MNHEY, CDR2 SMNVEV (reference sequence). V was shortened by 5 bases and J by 8 bases, with 10 bases between the two germline ends.

This clone occurred once. V and J are TRBV9 and TRBJ2-1, with D hard to call. This CDR3 contains 12 residues. Germline values: CDR1 SGDLS, CDR2 YYNGEE. V shed 0 bases and J shed 8 bases, with 6 bases lying between them. The CDR3, as DNA: TGTGCCAGCAGCGTAGCGGTAGATGAGCAGTTCTTC. Protein sequence: CASSVAVDEQFF.

This CDR3 is CASSPRDRGSEQFF. The CDR3 nucleotides read TGTGCCAGCAGCCCCCGGGACAGGGGATCCGAGCAGTTCTTC. The rearrangement uses TRBV7-6 and TRBJ2-1, with 10 bases fitting TRBD1. After removal of 5 bases from V and 10 bases from J, the junction contained 8 bases not matched to a gene. The CDR3 is made up of 14 amino acids. CDR1 SGHVS and CDR2 FNYEAQ come from the germline V gene.